This entry lists 9 T cell receptor beta chains sequenced from one sample in a study of blood T cell repertoires in COVID-19 (dated by TCRdb to 2020 to 2021). Libraries were made using the immunoSEQ multiplex PCR assay. TCRdb retrieved this table from immuneACCESS and kept in-frame rearrangements only. Not all clones are present; in checked studies, unresolved V genes account for under half, and no reason is known for the remainder. The sample table contains 200,000 or so clones; only one count was recorded for 65% to 90% of them. The ten largest account for around 2.4% of the sample. Sequenced input: peripheral blood. Every receptor here comes from a man aged 40-49 years who had recovered from COVID-19.

V usage is TRBV27 and J usage is TRBJ1-6; D perhaps matches TRBD1 (6 bases). The CDR3 consists of 14 residues. The V gene's germline CDR1 is MNHEY and CDR2 SMNVEV (reference sequence). The ends were cut back, 3 bases at V and 12 bases at J, with 15 bases in the middle. CDR3 coding DNA: TGTGCCAGCAGTTTGACAGGACCCTCATTACCCCTCCACTTT. This encodes CASSLTGPSLPLHF.

The chain couples TRBV24-1 to TRBJ2-7; D may be TRBD2 (6 bases). Per germline, CDR1 KGHDR and CDR2 SFDVKD. The CDR3 contains 16 residues. V was cut by 2 bases and J by 1 base, with 14 bases left in between. The CDR3 spells CATSDSGLGVSYEQYF. DNA for the CDR3: TGTGCCACCAGTGATTCGGGACTGGGTGTGTCCTACGAGCAGTACTTC.

V gene TRBV3-1 (or the pseudogene TRBV3-2) combines with J gene TRBJ1-1, with D possibly being TRBD1 (5 bases). The V gene lost 5 bases and the J gene lost 2 bases, with 12 bases spanning the gap. Per germline, CDR1 LGHDT and CDR2 YNNKEL (reference sequence). The CDR3 sequence is 14 residues long. The CDR3 sequence: CASSLDGGNTEAFF. The CDR3 nucleotides read TGTGCCAGCAGCTTAGACGGGGGTAACACTGAAGCTTTCTTT.

V and J are TRBV9 and TRBJ1-3; perhaps TRBD1 as D (6 bases). From germline, CDR1 is SGDLS and CDR2 YYNGEE. V was pared by 3 bases and J by 4 bases, with 17 bases between. The CDR3 runs to 16 residues. Here the CDR3 DNA reads TGTGCCAGCAGCGGGTCGAGACAGGCATTGGGAAACACCATATATTTT. Protein sequence: CASSGSRQALGNTIYF.

This chain joins TRBV5-5 and TRBJ1-6, with D uncertain. The V and J ends lost 2 bases and 6 bases respectively, with 9 bases between them. The CDR3 length is 14 residues. Per germline, CDR1 SGHKS and CDR2 YYEKEE (reference sequence). In nucleotides, the CDR3 is TGTGCCAGCAGCTTTGGAGTCGCTAATTCACCCCTCCACTTT. Encoded protein: CASSFGVANSPLHF. Drawing the rest from reference TRBV5-5 and TRBJ1-6, the complete variable domain is DAGVTQSPTHLIKTRGQQVTLRCSPISGHKSVSWYQQVLGQGPQFIFQYYEKEERGRGNFPDRFSARQFPNYSSELNVNALLLGDSALYLCASSFGVANSPLHFGNGTRLTVT.

J is TRBJ2-1 and V is TRBV19; a weak D match, TRBD2 (5 bases). From germline, CDR1 is LNHDA and CDR2 SQIVND (reference sequence). V was trimmed by 6 bases and J by 1 base, leaving 10 bases between them. The CDR3 loop spans 14 amino acids. For the CDR3, the DNA is TGTGCCAGTAGGCCCCCGGGATCCTACAATGAGCAGTTCTTC. Amino acid sequence: CASRPPGSYNEQFF. Drawing the rest from reference TRBV19 and TRBJ2-1, the complete variable domain is DGGITQSPKYLFRKEGQNVTLSCEQNLNHDAMYWYRQDPGQGLRLIYYSQIVNDFQKGDIAEGYSVSREKKESFPLTVTSAQKNPTAFYLCASRPPGSYNEQFFGPGTRLTVL.

The chain has TRBV6-2 or TRBV6-3 and TRBJ2-1; 8 nucleotides agree with TRBD1. V dropped 4 bases and J dropped 0; count of bases not matched to a gene: 2. The CDR3 has 15 amino acids. The germline V gene encodes CDR1 MNHEY and CDR2 SVGEGT. The CDR3 sequence: CASSSTGGSYNEQFF. The CDR3 DNA is TGTGCCAGCAGTTCTACAGGGGGCTCCTACAATGAGCAGTTCTTC.

The chain employs TRBV6-6 and TRBJ2-2, with 11 bases aligning to TRBD2. The V gene's germline CDR1 is MNHNY and CDR2 SVGAGI (reference sequence). With 5 bases clipped from V and 6 bases from J, the junction kept 11 bases outside the gene matches. The length of the CDR3 is 17 residues. The CDR3 DNA reads as TGTGCCAGCAGTCATAGCGGGAGGGCCCTTGAAGCCGGGGAGCTGTTTTTT. It encodes CASSHSGRALEAGELFF.

This clone was seen more than once but under ten times. The chain is built from TRBV6-5 and TRBJ1-3, with D perhaps matching TRBD1 (5 bases). Germline lookup yields CDR1 MNHEY and CDR2 SVGAGI. This CDR3 is 15 amino acids long. V lost 2 bases and J 2 bases, leaving 10 bases between the germline ends. CDR3 DNA sequence: TGTGCCAGCAGTTACCTCGCAGGGCCTGGAAACACCATATATTTT. This encodes CASSYLAGPGNTIYF.